Listed below are T cell receptor beta chains from one sample, sequenced in a study of T cells expressing NK-cell markers. TCRdb reprocessed the 5' RACE reads; each CDR3 protein has one entry and no DNA is given. The sample has hundreds of thousands of distinct CDR3 sequences; the top ten hold around 5.3%. What was sequenced was blood T cells: a sorted CD56 or NKG2C T cell subset, CD4+ or CD8+ T cells, or bulk PBMC T cells (not recorded which). The receptors shown here come from a man aged 18-75 years in good health. The CDR3 runs from the conserved cysteine through the conserved F or W. The order of the fields is V gene, J gene, CDR3 protein.

TRBV12-3/TRBV12-4	TRBJ2-2	CASSSRGTGELFF
TRBV20-1	TRBJ1-2	CSAQKPGQGWGYTF
TRBV10-3	TRBJ2-7	CAIKKPGSYEQYF
TRBV11-1	TRBJ1-2	CASSLAGTDLSGGYGYTF
TRBV12-3/TRBV12-4	TRBJ2-5	CASSLRGPRETQYF
TRBV5-1	TRBJ2-7	CASSLDRTNYEQYF
TRBV5-1	TRBJ2-3	CASSLVVGLAGDTQYF
TRBV7-6	TRBJ2-3	CASSLALAGAADTQYF
TRBV29-1	TRBJ1-5	CSGTTGGQQHF
TRBV12-3/TRBV12-4	TRBJ1-6	CASSLEAGGGSPLHF
TRBV2	TRBJ1-2	CASSAMAGGSYGYTF
TRBV7-6	TRBJ2-3	CASSKTWGTTDTQYF
TRBV24-1	TRBJ2-1	CATSRDRGTIYNEQFF
TRBV5-1	TRBJ2-6	CASSLVTSGGSGANVLTF
TRBV7-2	TRBJ1-2	CASSLQGRSGGYTF
TRBV7-2	TRBJ2-1	CASSLDYRVEQFF